Listed below are T cell receptor beta chains from one sample, sequenced in a study of blood T cell repertoires in COVID-19. Data came from immunoSEQ multiplex PCR; TCRdb stores just in-frame clones and leaves some out. This table holds about 170,000 clones, 60% to 85% found once. Sequenced sample: peripheral blood. These receptors came from a man aged 55 to 69 with acute or convalescent COVID-19. Both conserved end residues are part of each CDR3. D genes are given only for firm matches. Some rows have no size entry. The others give once, few or many, or a class for an expanded clone.

cdr3_nt cdr3_aa v_call d_call clone_size j_call
TGCGCCAGCAGTGACCCGGGACTAGAAAAAGATACGCAGTATTTT CASSDPGLEKDTQYF TRBV10-1 TRBD2 NA TRBJ2-3
TGTGCCAGCAGCTTAGATAGTTGGGCGGGAGTTAGGGCCCAGTACTTC CASSLDSWAGVRAQYF TRBV7-2 TRBD2 NA TRBJ2-5
TGTGCCAGCAGCCACGACAGGGAAGGGGACACCATATATTTT CASSHDREGDTIYF TRBV5-6 TRBD1 NA TRBJ1-3
TGTGCCAGCAGCTTAAAGGGGAGCGGGTTGTGGAACACTGAAGCTTTCTTT CASSLKGSGLWNTEAFF TRBV7-3 NA once TRBJ1-1
TGTGCCAGCTCACCATATACCCCGGGACAGGGGCCGGCGGGGGGGGCTTTCTTT CASSPYTPGQGPAGGAFF TRBV18 TRBD1 NA TRBJ1-1
TGTGCCAGCAGCGTAGGGACAGGGTATGGCTACACCTTC CASSVGTGYGYTF TRBV9 TRBD1 NA TRBJ1-2
TGTGCCAGCAGTTTTGGGGGCAACTATAATTCACCCCTCCACTTT CASSFGGNYNSPLHF TRBV2 NA few TRBJ1-6
TGTGCCAGCAGCCAACTTTGGGAGGCGAACACTGAAGCTTTCTTT CASSQLWEANTEAFF TRBV3-1/TRBV3-2 NA NA TRBJ1-1
TGTGCCAGCAGAGACAGGGGTTATCAGCCCCAGCATTTT CASRDRGYQPQHF TRBV7-3 TRBD1 once TRBJ1-5
TGTGCCAGCAGTGACGTCGCGGGCAGCACAGATACGCAGTATTTT CASSDVAGSTDTQYF TRBV6-4 NA once TRBJ2-3
TGCAGCGTTGGAGGGCGCAGTATTTCAGATACGCAGTATTTT CSVGGRSISDTQYF TRBV29-1 NA NA TRBJ2-3
TGTGCCAGCAGCTTAGGTGCCGGGTTCACCGGGGAGCTGTTTTTT CASSLGAGFTGELFF TRBV11-2 NA few TRBJ2-2
TGTGCCAGCACCGGCCGGGGGGCCTACGAGCAGTACTTC CASTGRGAYEQYF TRBV7-9 TRBD2 NA TRBJ2-7
TGTGCCAGCAGTGAGGGGGCTAATGAAAAACTGTTTTTT CASSEGANEKLFF TRBV7-3 NA NA TRBJ1-4
TGTGCCACCGCTCTAGGGGATTTGAACACTGAAGCTTTCTTT CATALGDLNTEAFF TRBV5-5 NA NA TRBJ1-1
TGTGCCATCAGCGACCCAAGACAGGGTACAGAGACCCAGTACTTC CAISDPRQGTETQYF TRBV10-3 TRBD1 NA TRBJ2-5
TGTGCCAGCAGCGTCGGCAGGGTGGATAGGAATCAGCCCCAGCATTTT CASSVGRVDRNQPQHF TRBV7-9 NA NA TRBJ1-5
TGTGCCACCAGTGATCCAGGACAAAAGGTATCTGGCTACACCTTC CATSDPGQKVSGYTF TRBV24-1 NA NA TRBJ1-2
TGTGCCAGCAGCTCCCGCGGCCAACTAGGACACAATGAGCAGTTCTTC CASSSRGQLGHNEQFF TRBV13 NA NA TRBJ2-1
TGTGCCATCAGGGAGACAGGCCTCGCTGAAGCTTTCTTT CAIRETGLAEAFF TRBV10-3 NA NA TRBJ1-1
TGTGCCAGCAGCTTAGATGGGACTAGCGGGGGGGCGTCCAAAAACATTCAGTACTTC CASSLDGTSGGASKNIQYF TRBV7-8 TRBD2 NA TRBJ2-4
TGTGCCAGCAGCTCCTTTCAGAAAACTAACTATGGCTACACCTTC CASSSFQKTNYGYTF TRBV7-8 NA NA TRBJ1-2
TGTGCCAGCAGTGAACGGGACATTTCCTACGAGCAGTACTTC CASSERDISYEQYF TRBV2 NA NA TRBJ2-7
TGTGCCAGCAGCCAAGACTGGTCCGAGCAGTACTTC CASSQDWSEQYF TRBV7-9 NA NA TRBJ2-7
TGCGCCAGCAGCTTAGGGGGACCCTACGAGCAGTACTTC CASSLGGPYEQYF TRBV5-1 NA NA TRBJ2-7
TGCGCCAGCAGCCACCGGACAGGGGAGACCTACGAGCAGTACTTC CASSHRTGETYEQYF TRBV4-1 TRBD1 NA TRBJ2-7
TGTGCCAGCAGTGAAGGAGGAAACTATGGCTACACCTTC CASSEGGNYGYTF TRBV2 NA NA TRBJ1-2
TGTGCTAGTGGTTTCCTGGACAGGGACTATGGCTACACCTTC CASGFLDRDYGYTF TRBV12-5 TRBD1 NA TRBJ1-2
TGTGCCACCAGTGATGCTGGGTCCCACACCGGGGAGTTGTTTTTT CATSDAGSHTGELFF TRBV24-1 NA NA TRBJ2-2
TGTGCCAGCAGCTCAGGGACAGATCAAGAGACCCAGTACTTC CASSSGTDQETQYF TRBV5-4 TRBD1 NA TRBJ2-5
TGTGCCAGCAGCCGACTGGACAGGTCCTCCTACGAGCAGTACTTC CASSRLDRSSYEQYF TRBV5-4 TRBD1 NA TRBJ2-7
TGTGCCACCGTAGACGAGGAGAGTGGCTACACCTTC CATVDEESGYTF TRBV6-5 NA NA TRBJ1-2
TGTGCCAGCAGCCAACCTAGCGGGGCAGGGGAGACCCAGTACTTC CASSQPSGAGETQYF TRBV5-4 TRBD2 NA TRBJ2-5
TGTGCCAGCAGCTTGGCCAGATCCTACGAGCAGTACTTC CASSLARSYEQYF TRBV5-6 NA NA TRBJ2-7
TGCGCCAGCAGCTTGTCAGGGGCTAACTATGGCTACACCTTC CASSLSGANYGYTF TRBV5-1 NA NA TRBJ1-2
TGTGCCAGCAGCGGGTTAGGAGCCGAGCAGTACTTC CASSGLGAEQYF TRBV9 NA NA TRBJ2-7
TGTGCCAGCAGGACAGGGTGGAACAAGGACTCCTACGAGCAGTACTTC CASRTGWNKDSYEQYF TRBV6-6 TRBD1 NA TRBJ2-7
TGTGCCAGCAGCCCAGGGGGCTCCTATAATTCACCCCTCCACTTT CASSPGGSYNSPLHF TRBV5-4 TRBD1 few TRBJ1-6
TGTGCCACCAGTGATTCGGCAGGGACACTCACAGATACGCAGTATTTT CATSDSAGTLTDTQYF TRBV24-1 NA NA TRBJ2-3
TGTGCCAGCAGCCAAGATCCGGGACAGGATTCTTCCTACACCTTC CASSQDPGQDSSYTF TRBV4-2 TRBD1 NA TRBJ1-2
TGTGCCAGCAGTGTCCCAGGGTCCTATGGCTACACCTTC CASSVPGSYGYTF TRBV25-1 NA NA TRBJ1-2
TGTGCCAGCAGTTACGCGGGCAGGCTTGGTGAAAAACTGTTTTTT CASSYAGRLGEKLFF TRBV6-5 NA NA TRBJ1-4
TGTGCCAGCAGTCCCGGCGGGGGGGCCGCCTACGAGCAGTACTTC CASSPGGGAAYEQYF TRBV7-2 TRBD2 NA TRBJ2-7
TGTGCCAGTAGTATATCAGCAGGGGGCGGCTATGGCTACACCTTC CASSISAGGGYGYTF TRBV19 TRBD1 NA TRBJ1-2
TGTGCCTGGGGGGGACAGGGAAGCAATCAGCCCCAGCATTTT CAWGGQGSNQPQHF TRBV30 TRBD1 NA TRBJ1-5
TGTGCTAGTGGACTCCAGAGGAACGAGCAGTACTTC CASGLQRNEQYF TRBV12-5 NA NA TRBJ2-7
TGTGCCACCAGTGACTACTCCATCTCGGGAGCTCAGCATTTT CATSDYSISGAQHF TRBV24-1 NA NA TRBJ1-5
TGCGCCAGCAGCCGGGACAGATTCTCCTACGAGCAGTACTTC CASSRDRFSYEQYF TRBV5-1 TRBD1 many TRBJ2-7
TGTGCCAGCAGCCAAGATAGGCAGGACTACGAGCAGTACTTC CASSQDRQDYEQYF TRBV3-1/TRBV3-2 NA NA TRBJ2-7
TGTGCCTGGAGTCCAGGGGGATCTAATGAAAAACTGTTTTTT CAWSPGGSNEKLFF TRBV30 TRBD1 NA TRBJ1-4
TGTGCCAGCAGTTTTGGGACTAGCGGGGTCGAGCAGTTCTTC CASSFGTSGVEQFF TRBV27 TRBD2 NA TRBJ2-1
TGTGCCAGCAGTGAACTCGGGTATAGCAATCAGCCCCAGCATTTT CASSELGYSNQPQHF TRBV2 NA NA TRBJ1-5
TGTGCCAGCAGCATTGGGACAGGTCCTAACTATGGCTACACCTTC CASSIGTGPNYGYTF TRBV6-5 TRBD1 NA TRBJ1-2
TGTGCCAGCAGTTACTCCGAGAAGGGAGGGTGGAATGGCTACACCTTC CASSYSEKGGWNGYTF TRBV6-5 NA NA TRBJ1-2
TGTGCCTGGAGTAGGGGGCGAAATCAGCCCCAGCATTTT CAWSRGRNQPQHF TRBV30 TRBD1 NA TRBJ1-5